One sample yielded the 29 T cell receptor beta chains listed below, sequenced in a study of blood T cell repertoires in COVID-19. Only in-frame clones appear in the TCRdb table, and some are missing; sequencing was by immunoSEQ multiplex PCR. The sample carries about 380,000 clones, approximately 81% recorded once. Sequencing input: peripheral blood. The source is a woman in her late teens or twenties with acute or convalescent COVID-19.

The rearrangement links TRBV30 to TRBJ1-2; 9 nucleotides line up with TRBD1. V gave up 7 bases and J gave up 8 bases; unmatched junction bases: 5. The CDR3 is 11 residues long. CDR1 and CDR2 from the germline V gene are GTSNPN and SVGIG (reference sequence). CDR3 sequence: CASGQGRGYTF. For the CDR3, the DNA is TGTGCCTCGGGACAGGGAAGAGGCTACACCTTC.

V gene TRBV19 combines with J gene TRBJ1-4; the match to TRBD1 covers 10 bases. The V gene end was trimmed by 5 bases and the J gene end by 7 bases; junction bases not matched to a gene: 7. Germline V gene data show CDR1 as LNHDA and CDR2 as SQIVND (reference sequence). This CDR3 has 15 amino acids. The chain's CDR3 is CASSLTGTGAEKLFF. CDR3 nucleotide sequence: TGTGCCAGTAGTCTCACCGGGACAGGGGCTGAAAAACTGTTTTTT.

V is TRBV28 and J is TRBJ2-6, with D hard to call. The germline gives CDR1 MDHEN, CDR2 SYDVKM. The CDR3 has 14 residues. V was pared by 3 bases and J by 0 bases, with 3 bases between. Here the CDR3 reads CASSLSSGANVLTF. In DNA form, the CDR3 reads TGTGCCAGCAGTTTGAGCTCTGGGGCCAACGTCCTGACTTTC.

The chain employs TRBV2 and TRBJ2-7, with TRBD1 matching over 10 bases. The length of the CDR3 is 17 residues. The ends lost 5 bases at V and 0 bases at J; junction bases unmatched: 10. Per germline, CDR1 SNHLY and CDR2 FYNNEI. The CDR3 reads CASSNRPGQGSSYEQYF. The CDR3 bases are TGTGCCAGCAGTAACAGACCGGGACAGGGGAGCTCCTACGAGCAGTACTTC. Combining the CDR3 with reference TRBV2 and TRBJ2-7 gives the whole variable domain EPEVTQTPSHQVTQMGQEVILRCVPISNHLYFYWYRQILGQKVEFLVSFYNNEISEKSEIFDDQFSVERPDGSNFTLKIRSTKLEDSAMYFCASSNRPGQGSSYEQYFGPGTRLTVT.

The chain recombines TRBV7-9 with TRBJ1-3; 7 positions match TRBD1. Germline V CDR1 and CDR2: SEHNR, FQNEAQ (reference sequence). J gave up 6 bases and V 5 bases, and 10 bases lay outside the gene matches. The CDR3 spans 15 residues. The CDR3 loop is CASSPDRIAENTIYF. The DNA of the CDR3 is TGTGCCAGCAGCCCGGACAGGATCGCCGAAAACACCATATATTTT.

This chain joins TRBV14 and TRBJ1-2; TRBD1 is a possible D gene (6 bases). The CDR3 covers 15 residues. Deletions cut 4 bases from V and 6 bases from J, with 18 bases between. Germline CDR1 and CDR2: SGHDN and FVKESK. The CDR3 DNA follows: TGTGCCAGCAGCCGATCCGTCGGCAGGGGCGATGGCTACACCTTC. Its protein product is CASSRSVGRGDGYTF.

V gene TRBV7-9 combines with J gene TRBJ1-1, with a tentative D call TRBD1 (6 bases). V was shortened by 2 bases and J by 0 bases, with 13 bases between the two germline ends. Germline assignment: CDR1 SEHNR and CDR2 FQNEAQ (reference sequence). The CDR3 runs to 16 residues. The CDR3 DNA follows: TGTGCCAGCAGCTTAATCGGACAGATAATGAACACTGAAGCTTTCTTT. Amino acids: CASSLIGQIMNTEAFF.

This clone was observed a single time. The chain has TRBV28 and TRBJ2-1; 7 bases agree with TRBD1. Germline CDR1 reads MDHEN; CDR2 reads SYDVKM. This CDR3 spans 14 amino acids. Losses at the gene ends were 7 bases for V and 3 bases for J; bases not matched to a gene: 6. CDR3 sequence: CASTLTGFYNEQFF. CDR3 nucleotides: TGTGCCAGCACCCTGACAGGGTTCTACAATGAGCAGTTCTTC.

This chain links TRBV6-5 with TRBJ2-4; TRBD2 aligns across 8 bases. V shed 0 bases, J shed 6 bases, and the junction held 4 bases outside the gene matches. CDR1 and CDR2 from the germline V gene are MNHEY and SVGAGI. The CDR3 contains 15 residues. DNA for the CDR3: TGTGCCAGCAGTTACTCTCGGGGGGGCTCAAACATTCAGTACTTC. Its translation: CASSYSRGGSNIQYF.

This sequence joins TRBV24-1 and TRBJ2-1; 7 nucleotides match TRBD2. The CDR3 runs 15 residues. Germline CDR1 reads KGHDR; CDR2 reads SFDVKD. V was pared by 4 bases and J by 9 bases, with 11 bases of the junction left unmatched. CDR3: CATSDRLASLGEQFF. In DNA, the CDR3 is TGTGCCACCAGTGACCGACTAGCTTCTCTGGGTGAGCAGTTCTTC.

This sequence joins TRBV6-5 and TRBJ1-5; 7 bases align to TRBD1. This CDR3 has 14 amino acids. The junction had 5 bases not matched to a gene; V was cut back by 6 bases and J by 3 bases. Germline assignment: CDR1 MNHEY and CDR2 SVGAGI. CDR3 bases: TGTGCCAGCAGGGCTGGACAGGTCAATCAGCCCCAGCATTTT. Translating gives CASRAGQVNQPQHF.

The chain links TRBV4-1 to TRBJ1-3, with TRBD1 identical over 8 bases. Germline CDR1 reads MGHRA; CDR2 reads YSYEKL. The CDR3 sequence is 16 residues long. The V and J ends lost 0 bases and 3 bases, in that order; junction bases with no gene match: 4. CDR3 coding DNA: TGCGCCAGCAGCCAAGATCGAACAGGGGGTGGAAACACCATATATTTT. Translated: CASSQDRTGGGNTIYF.

The V gene is TRBV12-3 or TRBV12-4, the J gene TRBJ1-5, with TRBD1 matching 7 bases. V was clipped by 5 bases and J by 5 bases; unmatched bases: 3. CDR3 length: 13 amino acids. This chain's CDR3 is CASSPQGDQPQHF. The CDR3 DNA sequence: TGTGCCAGCAGTCCCCAGGGGGATCAGCCCCAGCATTTT.

The V call is TRBV28, the J call TRBJ1-4; D is uncertain. V lost 5 bases and J lost 0, with 13 bases in between. Germline loops: CDR1 MDHEN, CDR2 SYDVKM. This CDR3 contains 16 residues. The CDR3 sequence is CASSRRVQATNEKLFF. The DNA for the CDR3 is TGTGCCAGCAGTAGGAGGGTCCAAGCAACTAATGAAAAACTGTTTTTT.

The chain is built from TRBV29-1 and TRBJ1-4; 8 bases agree with TRBD1. The V segment lost 7 bases and the J segment 8 bases; nucleotides outside the gene matches: 6. The CDR3 is 12 amino acids. Germline V CDR1 and CDR2: SQVTM, ANQGSEA. CDR3 sequence reads: CSGVTGGEKLFF. The CDR3 DNA is TGCAGCGGGGTAACAGGGGGAGAAAAACTGTTTTTT.

The chain recombines TRBV6-6 with TRBJ2-5; 11 bases are a match to TRBD2. Germline CDR1 is MNHNY and CDR2 is SVGAGI (reference sequence). This CDR3 spans 16 amino acids. V gave up 4 bases and J gave up 5 bases; unmatched junction bases: 9. CDR3 in DNA: TGTGCCAGCAGTTGGGTTAGCGGGGGGGCAAGGGAGACCCAGTACTTC. Its protein product is CASSWVSGGARETQYF.

The rearrangement uses TRBV19 and TRBJ2-7; TRBD1 matches at 11 bases. The CDR3 is made up of 15 amino acids. The junction had 7 bases not matched to a gene; V was cut back by 5 bases and J by 4 bases. The V gene's germline CDR1 is LNHDA and CDR2 SQIVND (reference sequence). CDR3 coding DNA: TGTGCCAGTAGTTGGGGGACAGGGGGTACGTACGAGCAGTACTTC. Its protein is CASSWGTGGTYEQYF.

This chain connects TRBV12-5 to TRBJ2-5, with 7 bases lining up with TRBD1. There are 14 residues in the CDR3. The V and J ends lost 1 base and 4 bases, in that order; junction bases with no gene match: 3. Germline CDR1 is LGHNT and CDR2 is FRNRAP. CDR3 bases: TGTGCTAGTGGTTTGGGTCACAGGGGAGAGACCCAGTACTTC. Protein sequence: CASGLGHRGETQYF.

V and J are TRBV10-3 and TRBJ1-5; possibly TRBD1 for D (6 bases). Trimming removed 0 bases from V and 15 bases from J, with 15 bases in between. This CDR3 has 13 residues. Germline V gene data show CDR1 as ENHRY and CDR2 as SYGVKD. CDR3 region: CAISESQGKGTHF. CDR3 in DNA: TGTGCCATCAGTGAGTCACAGGGTAAGGGGACGCATTTT.

The chain couples TRBV3-1 (or the pseudogene TRBV3-2) to TRBJ2-5; a possible D gene is TRBD2 (7 bases). From germline, CDR1 is LGHDT and CDR2 YNNKEL (reference sequence). The CDR3 runs to 16 residues. V lost 3 bases and J lost 1, with 15 bases in between. The DNA of the CDR3 is TGTGCCAGCAGCCAGGGGCGGGGGCAAACCCAAGAGACCCAGTACTTC. Its translation is CASSQGRGQTQETQYF.

The count of this clone is one. V gene TRBV19 combines with J gene TRBJ1-3; TRBD1 agrees at 7 bases. Germline loops: CDR1 LNHDA, CDR2 SQIVND (reference sequence). This CDR3 spans 17 amino acids. V lost 1 base to trimming and J lost 0 bases; unmatched junction nucleotides: 6. CDR3 region: CASSIGSGQSSGNTIYF. CDR3 DNA sequence: TGTGCCAGTAGTATAGGCTCGGGACAGAGCTCTGGAAACACCATATATTTT. Full variable domain (remainder filled in from reference TRBV19 and TRBJ1-3): DGGITQSPKYLFRKEGQNVTLSCEQNLNHDAMYWYRQDPGQGLRLIYYSQIVNDFQKGDIAEGYSVSREKKESFPLTVTSAQKNPTAFYLCASSIGSGQSSGNTIYFGEGSWLTVV.

This rearrangement joins TRBV9 to TRBJ2-1, with TRBD2 matching over 11 bases. This CDR3 has 14 residues. With V trimmed by 5 bases and J by 5 bases, 3 bases remained unmatched. From germline, CDR1 is SGDLS and CDR2 YYNGEE. Written as DNA, the CDR3 is TGTGCCAGCAGTGGGACTAGCGGTCACAATGAGCAGTTCTTC. This codes for CASSGTSGHNEQFF.

The gene calls are TRBV27 and TRBJ2-2, with a possible D match to TRBD1 (5 bases). Germline lookup yields CDR1 MNHEY and CDR2 SMNVEV (reference sequence). CDR3 length: 18 amino acids. V lost 4 bases and J 6 bases, leaving 24 bases between the germline ends. The CDR3 loop is CASSSSPAVAQTAGELFF. DNA for the CDR3: TGTGCCAGCAGTTCCTCCCCGGCGGTAGCTCAGACAGCCGGGGAGCTGTTTTTT.

Ten or more counts support this clone. The chain employs TRBV15 and TRBJ1-2; D uncertain. Germline CDR1 and CDR2: LNHNV and YYDKDF (reference sequence). The CDR3 extends over 13 amino acids. V gave up 5 bases and J gave up 8 bases, with 15 bases separating them. In DNA form, the CDR3 reads TGTGCCACCAGCGAAACCACCACGGGGGGCTACACCTTC. This encodes CATSETTTGGYTF.

This chain links TRBV27 with TRBJ2-1; maybe TRBD1 (5 bases). The germline V gene encodes CDR1 MNHEY and CDR2 SMNVEV (reference sequence). Trimming pared 3 bases from V and 8 bases from J, leaving 14 bases between. The CDR3 loop spans 14 amino acids. CDR3 nucleotide sequence: TGTGCCAGCAGTTTTGATAAGGGGATCGATGAGCAGTTCTTC. Translation: CASSFDKGIDEQFF.

V is TRBV19 and J is TRBJ1-2; D might be TRBD1 (5 bases). The germline V gene encodes CDR1 LNHDA and CDR2 SQIVND (reference sequence). V was clipped by 6 bases and J by 7 bases, with 15 bases between them. The CDR3 runs 13 residues. The CDR3 region is CASRMGPRAGYTF. For the CDR3, the DNA is TGTGCCAGTAGAATGGGGCCTAGAGCTGGCTACACCTTC.

V gene TRBV6-6 combines with J gene TRBJ2-1, with a weak D call TRBD1 (5 bases). Germline assignment: CDR1 MNHNY and CDR2 SVGAGI (reference sequence). The CDR3 runs to 14 residues. Trimming removed 4 bases at V and 7 bases at J, with 14 bases between. The CDR3 DNA reads as TGTGCCAGCAGTTGGGCCAGGGAATGGAATGAGCAGTTCTTC. This codes for CASSWAREWNEQFF.

This clone has only a few counts. The V gene is TRBV28, the J gene TRBJ2-5; the D gene is possibly TRBD1 (6 bases). The CDR3 totals 14 residues. V lost 3 bases and J lost 2, with 10 bases in between. The germline V gene encodes CDR1 MDHEN and CDR2 SYDVKM. The CDR3 DNA is TGTGCCAGCAGTTTTAGGGGGTGGCAAGAGACCCAGTACTTC. It yields the protein CASSFRGWQETQYF. Based on the CDR3 plus reference TRBV28 and TRBJ2-5, the full variable domain is DVKVTQSSRYLVKRTGEKVFLECVQDMDHENMFWYRQDPGLGLRLIYFSYDVKMKEKGDIPEGYSVSREKKERFSLILESASTNQTSMYLCASSFRGWQETQYFGPGTRLLVL.

This chain connects TRBV25-1 to TRBJ2-1; D gene ambiguous. V gave up 2 bases and J gave up 6 bases, with 5 bases separating them. CDR3 length equals 12 residues. Germline V gene lookup returns CDR1 MGHDK and CDR2 SYGVNS. The CDR3 DNA sequence: TGTGCCAGCAGTGAAATCGTCAATGAGCAGTTCTTC. Protein sequence: CASSEIVNEQFF.